Following are 28 T cell receptor beta chains from one sample sequenced in a study of blood T cell repertoires in COVID-19. This table comes from immunoSEQ multiplex PCR, and its TCRdb copy is limited to in-frame clones, with some not included. The sample consists of over 150,000 clones, more than 70% of them appearing once. The specimen sequenced was PBMCs or T cells enriched from blood (not recorded which). The receptors derive from a man aged 40-49 years who had recovered from COVID-19.

V usage is TRBV19 and J usage is TRBJ1-3; no firm D call. This CDR3 is 16 amino acids long. The V end lost 5 bases, the J end lost 0 bases, and 14 bases lay between the germline ends. CDR1 LNHDA and CDR2 SQIVND come from the germline V gene (reference sequence). CDR3 protein: CASSGEAKNSGNTIYF. The DNA of the CDR3 is TGTGCCAGTAGTGGGGAGGCCAAAAACTCTGGAAACACCATATATTTT.

The chain links TRBV12-3 or TRBV12-4 to TRBJ1-2, with 8 bases that match TRBD1. This CDR3 contains 13 residues. Trimming at V came to 6 bases and at J to 4 bases, leaving 4 bases not matched to a gene. CDR3 sequence reads: CASRSTGGYGYTF. The CDR3 DNA follows: TGTGCCAGCAGGTCTACAGGGGGCTATGGCTACACCTTC.

This clone counts as medium-sized (0.01 to 0.1%). The rearrangement uses TRBV7-6 and TRBJ1-6; 7 nucleotides match TRBD1. CDR1 and CDR2 (germline): SGHVS, FNYEAQ. CDR3 length: 16 amino acids. J was trimmed by 4 bases and V by 5 bases; bases with no gene match: 8. The CDR3 protein is CASSPGQALYNSPLHF. DNA for the CDR3: TGTGCCAGCAGCCCAGGACAGGCCCTATATAATTCACCCCTCCACTTT.

The V gene is TRBV5-6, the J gene TRBJ1-2; 9 bases line up with TRBD1. The CDR3 runs 14 residues. The germline V gene encodes CDR1 SGHDT and CDR2 YYEEEE. J gave up 4 bases and V 4 bases, and 5 bases lay outside the gene matches. This CDR3 reads CASSLTGQGYGYTF. The DNA for the CDR3 is TGTGCCAGCAGCCTTACGGGACAGGGCTATGGCTACACCTTC.

The chain links TRBV6-1 to TRBJ2-2; no firm D call. Trimming took 3 bases from V and 1 from J, leaving 6 bases between them. CDR1 and CDR2 from the germline V gene are MNHNS and SASEGT. CDR3 length: 14 amino acids. The CDR3 region has the DNA TGTGCCAGCAGTGAGTCAGGGAACACCGGGGAGCTGTTTTTT. Protein product: CASSESGNTGELFF.

The CDR3 is CAGLMGPTAPGYTF. In DNA form, the CDR3 reads TGTGCCGGTCTCATGGGGCCGACAGCTCCTGGCTACACCTTC. The V gene is TRBV30, the J gene TRBJ1-2, with D tentatively TRBD1 (5 bases). V lost 8 bases, J lost 7 bases, and 23 bases lay in between. The CDR3 is 14 residues long. Looked up from germline, CDR1 is GTSNPN and CDR2 is SVGIG (reference sequence).

The chain employs TRBV27 and TRBJ1-1; 10 bases agree with TRBD1. This CDR3 is built from 11 residues. Germline V CDR1 and CDR2: MNHEY, SMNVEV (reference sequence). The V and J ends lost 6 bases and 11 bases, in that order; junction bases with no gene match: 3. This CDR3 reads CASSPGQGAFF. Here the CDR3 DNA reads TGTGCCAGCAGCCCGGGACAGGGGGCTTTCTTT.

This chain joins TRBV7-3 and TRBJ2-2, with 7 bases identical to TRBD1. The V segment lost 5 bases and the J segment 8 bases; nucleotides outside the gene matches: 5. The germline V gene has CDR1 SGHTA and CDR2 FQGTGA. The CDR3 is made up of 13 amino acids. The CDR3 DNA follows: TGTGCCAGCAGCCGGGGACAGAAAGGGGAGCTGTTTTTT. This encodes CASSRGQKGELFF.

The V and J genes are TRBV19 and TRBJ1-5; tentative D call: TRBD1 (6 bases). V lost 6 bases to trimming and J lost 4 bases, with 19 bases between them. The CDR3 runs 16 residues. Germline V gene sequence: CDR1 LNHDA, CDR2 SQIVND (reference sequence). This CDR3 is CASSPNRQVFNQPQHF. In DNA form, the CDR3 reads TGTGCCAGTAGCCCCAACCGACAGGTCTTTAATCAGCCCCAGCATTTT.

The chain joins TRBV11-2 to TRBJ2-7; TRBD2 is a possible D gene (6 bases). With 6 bases removed from V and 4 bases from J, the gap between germline ends came to 10 bases. The CDR3 sequence is 12 residues long. Germline V lookup: CDR1 SGHAT, CDR2 FQNNGV. CDR3 sequence: CASSHGGYEQYF. As DNA, the CDR3 is TGTGCCAGCAGTCACGGGGGTTACGAGCAGTACTTC.

This chain links TRBV30 with TRBJ1-3; D gene uncertain. There are 12 residues in the CDR3. CDR1 is GTSNPN, CDR2 SVGIG, per germline (reference sequence). V was shortened by 6 bases and J by 0 bases, with 6 bases between the two germline ends. The CDR3 nucleotides read TGTGCCTGCGGTATCTCTGGAAACACCATATATTTT. This gives the protein CACGISGNTIYF.

V and J are TRBV3-1 (or the pseudogene TRBV3-2) and TRBJ2-7, with 7 nucleotides matching TRBD2. CDR3 length equals 14 residues. The germline gives CDR1 LGHDT, CDR2 YNNKEL (reference sequence). With V trimmed by 3 bases and J by 2 bases, 4 bases remained unmatched. The CDR3 coding sequence is TGTGCCAGCAGCCATGGGACTACCACCTACGAGCAGTACTTC. Translating it yields CASSHGTTTYEQYF.

The genes are TRBV24-1 and TRBJ1-1; the D is unclear. Trimming left V 0 bases short and J 6 bases short, with 7 bases between. The CDR3 runs to 13 residues. The V gene's germline CDR1 is KGHDR and CDR2 SFDVKD. CDR3 residues: CATSDLRGSEAFF. The CDR3 nucleotides are TGTGCCACCAGTGATTTGCGGGGATCTGAAGCTTTCTTT.

The V gene is TRBV21-1, the J gene TRBJ1-2; TRBD1 is taken as the D call from the table, unchecked against the DNA. TRBV21-1 is classified as a pseudogene. The CDR3 has 15 residues. The CDR3 DNA sequence: TGTGCCAGCAGTGACCGAGACAGGGACATGGATGGCTACACCTTC. Translated, it gives CASSDRDRDMDGYTF.

The chain links TRBV28 to TRBJ2-5; tentatively, D is TRBD2 (6 bases). Germline values: CDR1 MDHEN, CDR2 SYDVKM. Trimming took 10 bases from V and 11 from J, leaving 23 bases between them. This CDR3 has 13 amino acids. In nucleotides, the CDR3 is TGTGCCACCTGGGCGGGACCCTACAATGAGCAGTACTTC. Protein sequence: CATWAGPYNEQYF.

CDR3 coding DNA: TGTGCCAGCTCCCCCCCTACGAGGGCTCATGGCTACACCTTC. It yields the protein CASSPPTRAHGYTF. This chain links TRBV3-1 (or the pseudogene TRBV3-2) with TRBJ1-2, with D hard to call. V was pared by 8 bases and J by 6 bases, with 19 bases between. Germline CDR1 is LGHDT and CDR2 is YNNKEL (reference sequence). CDR3 length equals 14 residues.

This clone was seen just once. The gene calls are TRBV25-1 and TRBJ1-4; 8 nucleotides match TRBD1. The V segment lost 1 base and the J segment 8 bases; nucleotides outside the gene matches: 3. Germline lookup yields CDR1 MGHDK and CDR2 SYGVNS. The CDR3 runs 14 residues. The CDR3 sequence is CASSEFTGGEKLFF. The CDR3 coding sequence is TGTGCCAGCAGTGAATTCACAGGGGGAGAAAAACTGTTTTTT.

The chain joins TRBV12-3 or TRBV12-4 to TRBJ1-1, with 7 bases that match TRBD1. This CDR3 comprises 13 residues. The trim removed 7 bases at V and 8 bases at J, leaving 10 bases unmatched. The CDR3 loop is CASISDRASEAFF. The CDR3 DNA is TGTGCCAGCATCTCAGACAGGGCCTCCGAAGCTTTCTTT.

This clone was seen only once. For the CDR3, the DNA is TGTGCCTCCGAGGGTCCTAGTATAGAAAAACTGTTTTTT. Translated: CASEGPSIEKLFF. The chain joins TRBV30 to TRBJ1-4, with unresolved D. V was pared by 7 bases and J by 8 bases, with 17 bases between. Germline values: CDR1 GTSNPN, CDR2 SVGIG (reference sequence). The CDR3 runs to 13 residues.

This clone was detected ten times or more. This chain connects TRBV2 to TRBJ1-6; D is ambiguous. The germline V and J ends were trimmed by 0 bases and 9 bases, with 9 bases remaining between them. Germline CDR1 SNHLY, CDR2 FYNNEI. The CDR3 loop spans 14 amino acids. The CDR3 region is CASSEALDASPLHF. The CDR3 region has the DNA TGTGCCAGCAGTGAAGCGCTAGACGCTTCACCCCTCCACTTT.

This chain uses TRBV5-6 with TRBJ1-4; 9 positions match TRBD1. This CDR3 comprises 14 residues. Germline lookup yields CDR1 SGHDT and CDR2 YYEEEE. J gave up 7 bases and V 3 bases, and 4 bases lay outside the gene matches. The CDR3 here is CASSWGTGFEKLFF. CDR3 DNA: TGTGCCAGCAGCTGGGGGACAGGGTTTGAAAAACTGTTTTTT.

The chain is built from TRBV30 and TRBJ2-5; perhaps TRBD2 as D (7 bases). Germline values: CDR1 GTSNPN, CDR2 SVGIG (reference sequence). The CDR3 length is 15 residues. V was pared by 3 bases and J by 2 bases, with 16 bases between. CDR3 DNA sequence: TGTGCCTGGAGGGGGCGGGGGCTCAAGCAAGAGACCCAGTACTTC. This codes for CAWRGRGLKQETQYF.

This rearrangement joins TRBV9 to TRBJ2-2; perhaps TRBD1 as D (5 bases). Trimming stripped 0 bases from V and 14 bases from J, with 17 bases between. Germline CDR1 is SGDLS and CDR2 is YYNGEE. CDR3 length equals 14 residues. The CDR3 DNA reads TGTGCCAGCAGCGTAGACTGGGGCATAGAAGCCCTGTTTTTT. Translated, it gives CASSVDWGIEALFF.

The gene calls are TRBV10-2 and TRBJ2-1; D not certain. Germline V gene data show CDR1 as WSHSY and CDR2 as SAAADI. The CDR3 is 12 amino acids. Trimming pared 0 bases from V and 13 bases from J, leaving 10 bases between. The DNA of the CDR3 is TGCGCCAGCAGTGAGTCTCAGCGTGATCAGTTCTTC. It yields the protein CASSESQRDQFF.

The rearrangement links TRBV9 to TRBJ2-1; 10 nucleotides align to TRBD1. CDR3 length: 15 residues. Germline loops: CDR1 SGDLS, CDR2 YYNGEE. V lost 4 bases to trimming and J lost 10 bases; unmatched junction nucleotides: 11. The CDR3 DNA reads TGTGCCAGCAGCACCCAGGACAGGGGGTTGGGGGAGCAGTTCTTC. Residues: CASSTQDRGLGEQFF. The full variable domain, in which reference TRBV9 and TRBJ2-1 provide the parts outside the CDR3, is DSGVTQTPKHLITATGQRVTLRCSPRSGDLSVYWYQQSLDQGLQFLIQYYNGEERAKGNILERFSAQQFPDLHSELNLSSLELGDSALYFCASSTQDRGLGEQFFGPGTRLTVL.

This sequence joins TRBV14 and TRBJ1-1; the match to TRBD1 covers 7 bases. The CDR3 loop spans 13 amino acids. Losses at the gene ends were 5 bases for V and 5 bases for J; bases not matched to a gene: 5. Germline V CDR1 and CDR2: SGHDN, FVKESK. The CDR3 is CASSYTGETEAFF. The CDR3 DNA reads as TGTGCCAGCAGCTACACAGGGGAAACTGAAGCTTTCTTT.

The chain is built from TRBV5-1 and TRBJ1-1; the match to TRBD1 covers 7 bases. With 0 bases clipped from V and 6 bases from J, the junction kept 2 bases outside the gene matches. The CDR3 is 13 residues long. CDR1 is SGHRS, CDR2 YFSETQ, per germline. CDR3 sequence reads: CASSLGDSPEAFF. CDR3 bases: TGCGCCAGCAGCTTGGGGGACAGCCCTGAAGCTTTCTTT.

The genes are TRBV2 and TRBJ1-2; D unresolved. The CDR3 is made up of 16 amino acids. Between the trimmed V and J ends, which lost 5 bases and 6 bases, there was a span of 22 bases. From germline, CDR1 is SNHLY and CDR2 FYNNEI. CDR3 nucleotide sequence: TGTGCCAGCAGTAATAAGACCACCCCATCTAGAAATGGCTACACCTTC. It codes for CASSNKTTPSRNGYTF. Looking up the rest from reference TRBV2 and TRBJ1-2 gives the full variable domain: EPEVTQTPSHQVTQMGQEVILRCVPISNHLYFYWYRQILGQKVEFLVSFYNNEISEKSEIFDDQFSVERPDGSNFTLKIRSTKLEDSAMYFCASSNKTTPSRNGYTFGSGTRLTVV.